This TCR beta chain appears in the sequencing data of a study of tumour-infiltrating T cells in Burkitt lymphoma. About the study: Patients covered every epidemiological subtype of Burkitt lymphoma. Survival, overall and progression-free, tracked with productive clonality. Whole-study results and caveats: Several public clonotypes were shared across many Burkitt lymphoma patients.

Produced via immunoSEQ multiplex PCR; TCRdb's table is partial and in-frame only. The sample has about 600 clones, about a sixth seen once. Remarks on this clone: The antigen is unknown.

The CDR3 runs 15 residues. Looked up from germline, CDR1 is MDHEN and CDR2 is SYDVKM. The ends were cut back, 5 bases at V and 3 bases at J, with 16 bases in the middle. The TCR sequence derives from a human donor with Burkitt lymphoma. The material sequenced was tumor tissue. The rearrangement joins TRBV28 to TRBJ1-1, with D perhaps matching TRBD1 (5 bases). The CDR3: CASSPHRLGDTEAFF. Written as DNA, the CDR3 is TGTGCCAGCAGTCCACACAGGCTGGGGGACACTGAAGCTTTCTTT.